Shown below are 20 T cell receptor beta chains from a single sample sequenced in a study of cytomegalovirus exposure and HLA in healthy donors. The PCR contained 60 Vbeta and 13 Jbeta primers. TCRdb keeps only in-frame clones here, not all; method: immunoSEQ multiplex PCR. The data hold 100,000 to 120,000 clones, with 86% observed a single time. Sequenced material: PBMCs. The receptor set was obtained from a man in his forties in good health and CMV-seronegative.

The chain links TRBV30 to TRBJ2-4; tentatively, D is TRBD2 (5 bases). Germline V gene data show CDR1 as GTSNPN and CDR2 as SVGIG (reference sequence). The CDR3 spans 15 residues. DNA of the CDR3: TGTGCTCACGAGCGACCGGGAATAGCCAAAAACATTCAGTACTTC. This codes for CAHERPGIAKNIQYF.

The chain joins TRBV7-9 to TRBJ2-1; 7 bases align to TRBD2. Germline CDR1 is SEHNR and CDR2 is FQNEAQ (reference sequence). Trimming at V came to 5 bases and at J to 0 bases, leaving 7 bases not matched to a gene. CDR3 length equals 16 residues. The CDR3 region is CASSPWGGVSYNEQFF. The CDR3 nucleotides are TGTGCCAGCAGCCCATGGGGGGGAGTCTCCTACAATGAGCAGTTCTTC. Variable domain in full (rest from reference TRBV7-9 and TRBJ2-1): DTGVSQNPRHKITKRGQNVTFRCDPISEHNRLYWYRQTLGQGPEFLTYFQNEAQLEKSRLLSDRFSAERPKGSFSTLEIQRTEQGDSAMYLCASSPWGGVSYNEQFFGPGTRLTVL.

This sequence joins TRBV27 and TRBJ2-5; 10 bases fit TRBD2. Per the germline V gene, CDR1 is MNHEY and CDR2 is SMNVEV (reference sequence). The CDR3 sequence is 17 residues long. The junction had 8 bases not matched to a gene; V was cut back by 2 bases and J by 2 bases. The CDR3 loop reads CASSLIGGTSVQETQYF. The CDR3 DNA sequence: TGTGCCAGCAGTTTAATCGGGGGGACTAGCGTTCAAGAGACCCAGTACTTC.

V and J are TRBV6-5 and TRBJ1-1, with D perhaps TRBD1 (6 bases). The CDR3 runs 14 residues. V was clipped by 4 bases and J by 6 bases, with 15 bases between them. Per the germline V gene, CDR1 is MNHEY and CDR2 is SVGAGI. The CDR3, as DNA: TGTGCCAGCAGTTGGGCTGGGGGGGCTGCTGAAGCTTTCTTT. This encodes CASSWAGGAAEAFF.

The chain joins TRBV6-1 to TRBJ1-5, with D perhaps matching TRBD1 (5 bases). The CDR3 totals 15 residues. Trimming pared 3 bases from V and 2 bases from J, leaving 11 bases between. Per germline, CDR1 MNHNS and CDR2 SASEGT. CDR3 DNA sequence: TGTGCCAGCAGTGACGGGGGATTCGGCAATCAGCCCCAGCATTTT. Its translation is CASSDGGFGNQPQHF.

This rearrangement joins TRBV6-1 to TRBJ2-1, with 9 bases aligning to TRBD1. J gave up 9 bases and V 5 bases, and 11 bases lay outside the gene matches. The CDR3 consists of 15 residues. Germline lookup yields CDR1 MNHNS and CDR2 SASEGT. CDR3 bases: TGTGCCAGCAGTACTCCCGGGACAGGGAGTGGTGAGCAGTTCTTC. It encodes CASSTPGTGSGEQFF.

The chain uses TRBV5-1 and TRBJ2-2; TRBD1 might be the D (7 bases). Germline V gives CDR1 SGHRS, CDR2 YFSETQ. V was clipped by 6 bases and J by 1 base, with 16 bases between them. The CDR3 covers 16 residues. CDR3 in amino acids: CASTKRQGLNTGELFF. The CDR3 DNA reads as TGCGCCAGCACGAAAAGACAGGGACTGAACACCGGGGAGCTGTTTTTT.

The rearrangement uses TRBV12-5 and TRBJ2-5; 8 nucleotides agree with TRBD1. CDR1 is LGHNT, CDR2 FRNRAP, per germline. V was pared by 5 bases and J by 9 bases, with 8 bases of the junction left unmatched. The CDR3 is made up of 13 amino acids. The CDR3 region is CASGQGTGGPQYF. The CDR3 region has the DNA TGTGCTAGTGGTCAAGGGACAGGCGGGCCCCAGTACTTC.

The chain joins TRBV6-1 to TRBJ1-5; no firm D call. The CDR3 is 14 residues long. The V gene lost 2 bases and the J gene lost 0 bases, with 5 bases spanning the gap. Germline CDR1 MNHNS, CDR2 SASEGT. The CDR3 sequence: CASSESHSNQPQHF. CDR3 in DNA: TGTGCCAGCAGTGAATCCCATAGCAATCAGCCCCAGCATTTT.

CDR3 residues: CASSTDDIAKNIQYF. The CDR3 DNA reads as TGTGCCAGCAGTACAGATGACATAGCCAAAAACATTCAGTACTTC. The gene calls are TRBV6-5 and TRBJ2-4; unclear D gene. Trimming removed 5 bases at V and 0 bases at J, with 11 bases between. The CDR3 spans 15 residues. The V gene's germline CDR1 is MNHEY and CDR2 SVGAGI.

The CDR3, as DNA: TGTGCCAGCAGCTTGGAGCCGTCACAAGAGACCCAGTACTTC. It yields the protein CASSLEPSQETQYF. The chain joins TRBV5-4 to TRBJ2-5; D not certain. Trimming removed 0 bases from V and 2 bases from J, with 8 bases in between. Germline V gene data show CDR1 as SGHNT and CDR2 as YYREEE (reference sequence). The CDR3 sequence is 14 residues long.

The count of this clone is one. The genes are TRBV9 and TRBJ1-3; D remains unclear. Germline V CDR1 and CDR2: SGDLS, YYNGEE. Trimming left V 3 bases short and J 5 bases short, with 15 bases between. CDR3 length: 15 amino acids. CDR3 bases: TGTGCCAGCAGCGGACGAGCGGAAGGGCGAAACACCATATATTTT. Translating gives CASSGRAEGRNTIYF.

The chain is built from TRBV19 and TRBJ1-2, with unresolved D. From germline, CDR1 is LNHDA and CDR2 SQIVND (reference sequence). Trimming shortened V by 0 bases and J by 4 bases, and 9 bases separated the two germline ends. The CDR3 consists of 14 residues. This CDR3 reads CASSIEARAYGYTF. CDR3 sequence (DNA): TGTGCCAGTAGTATAGAAGCGCGGGCCTATGGCTACACCTTC.

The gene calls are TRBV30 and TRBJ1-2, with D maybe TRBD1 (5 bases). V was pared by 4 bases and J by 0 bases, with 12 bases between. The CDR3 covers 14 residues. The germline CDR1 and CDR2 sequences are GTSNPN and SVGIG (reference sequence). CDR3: CAWTRELSNYGYTF. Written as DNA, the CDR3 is TGTGCCTGGACCAGGGAACTATCTAACTATGGCTACACCTTC. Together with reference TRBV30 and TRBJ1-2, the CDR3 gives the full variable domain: SQTIHQWPATLVQPVGSPLSLECTVEGTSNPNLYWYRQAAGRGLQLLFYSVGIGQISSEVPQNLSASRPQDRQFILSSKKLLLSDSGFYLCAWTRELSNYGYTFGSGTRLTVV.

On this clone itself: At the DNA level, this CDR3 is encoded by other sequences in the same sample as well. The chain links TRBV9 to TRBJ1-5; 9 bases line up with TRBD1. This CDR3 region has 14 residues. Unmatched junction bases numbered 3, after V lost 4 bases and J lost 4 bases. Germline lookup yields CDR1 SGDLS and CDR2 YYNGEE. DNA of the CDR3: TGTGCCAGCAGCCGGACAGGGGATAATCAGCCCCAGCATTTT. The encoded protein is CASSRTGDNQPQHF.

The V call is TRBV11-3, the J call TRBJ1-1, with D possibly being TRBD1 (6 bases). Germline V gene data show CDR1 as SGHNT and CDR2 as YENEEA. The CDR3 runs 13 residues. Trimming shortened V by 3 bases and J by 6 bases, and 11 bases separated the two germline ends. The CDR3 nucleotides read TGTGCCAGCAGCTTGCGGGGGGCGGCTGAAGCTTTCTTT. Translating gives CASSLRGAAEAFF. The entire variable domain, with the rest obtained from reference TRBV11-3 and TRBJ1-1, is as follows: EAGVVQSPRYKIIEKKQPVAFWCNPISGHNTLYWYLQNLGQGPELLIRYENEEAVDDSQLPKDRFSAERLKGVDSTLKIQPAELGDSAVYLCASSLRGAAEAFFGQGTRLTVV.

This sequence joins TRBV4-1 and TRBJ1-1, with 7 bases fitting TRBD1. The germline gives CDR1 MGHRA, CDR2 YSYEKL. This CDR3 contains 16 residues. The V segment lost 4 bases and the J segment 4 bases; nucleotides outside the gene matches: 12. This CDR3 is CASSLQGYAGSTEAFF. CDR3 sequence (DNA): TGCGCCAGCAGCCTACAGGGGTACGCGGGGAGCACTGAAGCTTTCTTT.

DNA for the CDR3: TGTGCCAGCAGTTACAACGCCAGGGGACGCTCACCCCTCCACTTT. This gives the protein CASSYNARGRSPLHF. The V gene is TRBV6-5, the J gene TRBJ1-6; D is perhaps TRBD1 (6 bases). Trimming took off 2 bases at V and 10 bases at J, with 15 bases between the two ends. Looked up from germline, CDR1 is MNHEY and CDR2 is SVGAGI. The CDR3 covers 15 residues.

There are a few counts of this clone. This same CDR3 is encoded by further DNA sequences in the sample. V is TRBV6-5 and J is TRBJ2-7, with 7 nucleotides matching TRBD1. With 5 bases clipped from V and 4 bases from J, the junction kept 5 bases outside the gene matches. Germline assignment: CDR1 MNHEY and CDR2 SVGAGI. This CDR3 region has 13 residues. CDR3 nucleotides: TGTGCCAGCAGTCGAACAGGGGCGTACGAGCAGTACTTC. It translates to CASSRTGAYEQYF.

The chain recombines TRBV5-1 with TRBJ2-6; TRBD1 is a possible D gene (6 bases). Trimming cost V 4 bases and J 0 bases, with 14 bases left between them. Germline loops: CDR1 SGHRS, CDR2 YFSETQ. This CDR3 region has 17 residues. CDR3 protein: CASSIRDIGSGANVLTF. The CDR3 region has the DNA TGCGCCAGCAGCATCCGGGACATAGGCTCTGGGGCCAACGTCCTGACTTTC.